This passage covers 27 T cell receptor beta chains from one sample sequenced in a study of cytomegalovirus exposure and HLA in healthy donors. The primer mix had 60 Vbeta and 13 Jbeta primers. The table came from immunoSEQ multiplex PCR; TCRdb's copy has only in-frame clones and leaves some out. The sample lists about 160,000 clones; roughly three quarters were seen once. Sequencing input: PBMCs. These receptors were taken from a man younger than 35 in good health and CMV-seropositive.

The chain is built from TRBV11-3 and TRBJ2-1; D is unclear. The CDR3 is 12 amino acids. Germline loops: CDR1 SGHNT, CDR2 YENEEA. V was trimmed by 4 bases and J by 10 bases, leaving 11 bases between them. CDR3 in DNA: TGTGCCAGCAGCTCTGGCGGCCCCGAGCAGTTCTTC. Encoded protein: CASSSGGPEQFF. Full variable domain (missing parts from reference TRBV11-3 and TRBJ2-1): EAGVVQSPRYKIIEKKQPVAFWCNPISGHNTLYWYLQNLGQGPELLIRYENEEAVDDSQLPKDRFSAERLKGVDSTLKIQPAELGDSAVYLCASSSGGPEQFFGPGTRLTVL.

This chain uses TRBV5-4 with TRBJ2-1, with 8 bases that match TRBD2. Germline CDR1 reads SGHNT; CDR2 reads YYREEE (reference sequence). CDR3 length equals 16 residues. The V segment lost 2 bases and the J segment 1 base; nucleotides outside the gene matches: 5. The CDR3: CASSFGAGGSYNEQFF. The CDR3, as DNA: TGTGCCAGCAGCTTTGGGGCGGGAGGATCCTACAATGAGCAGTTCTTC.

The chain links TRBV28 to TRBJ1-2, with D possibly being TRBD1 (6 bases). The ends were cut back, 6 bases at V and 3 bases at J, with 14 bases in the middle. The germline V gene encodes CDR1 MDHEN and CDR2 SYDVKM. The CDR3 extends over 14 amino acids. The CDR3 loop is CASSVPGEYYGYTF. The DNA of the CDR3 is TGTGCCAGCAGCGTCCCAGGGGAATACTATGGCTACACCTTC.

The V and J genes are TRBV19 and TRBJ2-1; a possible D gene is TRBD2 (5 bases). The CDR3 consists of 13 residues. Germline V gene sequence: CDR1 LNHDA, CDR2 SQIVND (reference sequence). Trimming took 1 base from V and 8 from J, leaving 9 bases between them. CDR3 DNA sequence: TGTGCCAGTAGTATAGTAGGGCGGGATGAGCAGTTCTTC. This translates into CASSIVGRDEQFF.

This chain connects TRBV2 to TRBJ1-4, with 7 bases matching TRBD1. Germline V CDR1 and CDR2: SNHLY, FYNNEI. The CDR3 is made up of 15 amino acids. Unmatched junction bases numbered 5, after V lost 2 bases and J lost 5 bases. CDR3 nucleotide sequence: TGTGCCAGCAGTGAAAAGGGACAGAGAAATGAAAAACTGTTTTTT. It yields the protein CASSEKGQRNEKLFF.

This clone was detected only once. This chain connects TRBV2 to TRBJ1-1; 9 nucleotides align to TRBD1. The germline V gene has CDR1 SNHLY and CDR2 FYNNEI. CDR3 length: 15 residues. With 3 bases clipped from V and 3 bases from J, the junction kept 5 bases outside the gene matches. CDR3 in DNA: TGTGCCAGCAGTGACCCACAGGGGGCGGACACTGAAGCTTTCTTT. It encodes CASSDPQGADTEAFF.

The chain is built from TRBV19 and TRBJ2-3; maybe TRBD2 (6 bases). The V and J ends lost 1 base and 6 bases respectively, with 14 bases between them. CDR1 and CDR2 (germline): LNHDA, SQIVND (reference sequence). This CDR3 contains 15 residues. CDR3 DNA sequence: TGTGCCAGTAGTATAGCATCGGGGGAGATCGATACGCAGTATTTT. Encoded protein: CASSIASGEIDTQYF.

This clone has a single count. As DNA, the CDR3 is TGTGCCAGCAGCTTATCTACTGCGAACACTGAAGCTTTCTTT. This translates into CASSLSTANTEAFF. The rearrangement uses TRBV7-2 and TRBJ1-1; unclear D gene. In germline, CDR1 is SGHTA, CDR2 FQGNSA. This CDR3 contains 14 residues. V was shortened by 2 bases and J by 1 base, with 8 bases between the two germline ends.

CDR3 sequence: CSVGGESGANVLTF. The CDR3 nucleotides are TGCAGCGTCGGTGGGGAGTCTGGGGCCAACGTCCTGACTTTC. The gene calls are TRBV29-1 and TRBJ2-6; tentatively, D is TRBD2 (5 bases). Trimming took off 6 bases at V and 1 base at J, with 10 bases between the two ends. This CDR3 comprises 14 residues. Germline CDR1 is SQVTM and CDR2 is ANQGSEA.

V and J are TRBV28 and TRBJ1-1; D is ambiguous. The germline gives CDR1 MDHEN, CDR2 SYDVKM. The CDR3 is 15 residues long. The V end was cut by 2 bases, the J end by 1 base, with 11 bases between. The CDR3 sequence is CASSLTVRGNTEAFF. CDR3 DNA: TGTGCCAGCAGTTTAACCGTTCGGGGGAACACTGAAGCTTTCTTT. Supplemented by reference TRBV28 and TRBJ1-1, the full variable domain reads DVKVTQSSRYLVKRTGEKVFLECVQDMDHENMFWYRQDPGLGLRLIYFSYDVKMKEKGDIPEGYSVSREKKERFSLILESASTNQTSMYLCASSLTVRGNTEAFFGQGTRLTVV.

This chain uses TRBV18 with TRBJ1-1; D may be TRBD1 (6 bases). Germline CDR1 and CDR2: KGHSH and LQKENI. This CDR3 is built from 14 residues. V lost 4 bases to trimming and J lost 0 bases, with 9 bases between them. As DNA, the CDR3 is TGTGCCAGCTCACTGGACAGACTGAACACTGAAGCTTTCTTT. Its protein product is CASSLDRLNTEAFF.

The DNA of the CDR3 is TGTGCCAGTGGGGCTACCTATAATTCACCCCTCCACTTT. Translating it yields CASGATYNSPLHF. The chain is built from TRBV14 and TRBJ1-6; possibly TRBD1 for D (5 bases). Trimming pared 9 bases from V and 2 bases from J, leaving 8 bases between. The CDR3 is 13 amino acids. Germline CDR1 SGHDN, CDR2 FVKESK.

The chain combines TRBV5-5 with TRBJ2-1; a weak D match, TRBD1 (5 bases). Trimming removed 7 bases at V and 0 bases at J, with 11 bases between. This CDR3 contains 14 residues. Looked up from germline, CDR1 is SGHKS and CDR2 is YYEKEE (reference sequence). CDR3 residues: CASETDISYNEQFF. In DNA form, the CDR3 reads TGTGCCAGCGAGACAGATATCTCCTACAATGAGCAGTTCTTC. Together with reference TRBV5-5 and TRBJ2-1, the CDR3 gives the full variable domain: DAGVTQSPTHLIKTRGQQVTLRCSPISGHKSVSWYQQVLGQGPQFIFQYYEKEERGRGNFPDRFSARQFPNYSSELNVNALLLGDSALYLCASETDISYNEQFFGPGTRLTVL.

The chain combines TRBV10-3 with TRBJ2-6; possible D gene TRBD2, 5 bases. Germline CDR1 ENHRY, CDR2 SYGVKD. The V end lost 4 bases, the J end lost 2 bases, and 9 bases lay between the germline ends. The CDR3 has 15 residues. DNA of the CDR3: TGTGCCATCAGTGTTGGAGGCACTGGGGCCAACGTCCTGACTTTC. The encoded protein is CAISVGGTGANVLTF.

The chain couples TRBV5-1 to TRBJ2-3; a weak D match, TRBD2 (6 bases). V gave up 3 bases and J gave up 0 bases, with 14 bases separating them. CDR3 length: 16 residues. Per germline, CDR1 SGHRS and CDR2 YFSETQ. CDR3 residues: CASSSNGLNSTDTQYF. Written as DNA, the CDR3 is TGCGCCAGCAGCTCTAATGGACTAAACAGCACAGATACGCAGTATTTT.

J is TRBJ2-7 and V is TRBV27, with a possible D match to TRBD1 (5 bases). CDR3 length: 14 residues. Deletions cut 2 bases from V and 5 bases from J, with 13 bases between. Looked up from germline, CDR1 is MNHEY and CDR2 is SMNVEV (reference sequence). Here the CDR3 DNA reads TGTGCCAGCAGTTTACTACAGGCCCCCCACGAGCAGTACTTC. This gives the protein CASSLLQAPHEQYF.

This clone was seen a few times. The chain employs TRBV13 and TRBJ2-5; weak D call: TRBD2 (6 bases). In germline, CDR1 is PRHDT, CDR2 FYEKMQ (reference sequence). This CDR3 has 13 residues. V was shortened by 1 base and J by 5 bases, with 8 bases between the two germline ends. The CDR3 here is CASSLEAGETQYF. The CDR3, as DNA: TGTGCCAGCAGCTTAGAGGCGGGGGAGACCCAGTACTTC.

The chain has TRBV11-2 and TRBJ2-1; 10 nucleotides agree with TRBD2. V lost 3 bases and J lost 10; bases outside the gene matches: 9. CDR1 and CDR2 from the germline V gene are SGHAT and FQNNGV. The CDR3 consists of 15 residues. In DNA, the CDR3 is TGTGCCAGCAGCTTTTCAAGCGGGGGGGTGAGGGAGCAGTTCTTC. It yields the protein CASSFSSGGVREQFF. Combining the CDR3 with reference TRBV11-2 and TRBJ2-1 gives the whole variable domain EAGVAQSPRYKIIEKRQSVAFWCNPISGHATLYWYQQILGQGPKLLIQFQNNGVVDDSQLPKDRFSAERLKGVDSTLKIQPAKLEDSAVYLCASSFSSGGVREQFFGPGTRLTVL.

V is TRBV7-2 and J is TRBJ2-5; TRBD1 is a possible D gene (7 bases). Germline V gives CDR1 SGHTA, CDR2 FQGNSA. The V end lost 4 bases, the J end lost 4 bases, and 13 bases lay between the germline ends. The CDR3 spans 14 residues. CDR3 region: CASSSQGGAETQYF. CDR3 in DNA: TGTGCCAGCAGCTCCCAGGGGGGCGCAGAGACCCAGTACTTC.

On this clone: At one end, the junction sequence differs from germline, possibly due to a read error. The CDR3 region is CSSSSRQNEKLFF. CDR3 DNA sequence: TGTTCCAGCAGCTCCCGACAGAATGAAAAACTGTTTTTT. The chain combines TRBV7-9 with TRBJ1-4; D might be TRBD1 (5 bases). The CDR3 sequence is 13 residues long. Germline V gene data show CDR1 as SEHNR and CDR2 as FQNEAQ (reference sequence).

This clone was detected only once. The chain joins TRBV6-4 to TRBJ2-2; unclear D gene. The CDR3 extends over 13 amino acids. Germline lookup yields CDR1 MRHNA and CDR2 SNTAGT. V lost 0 bases, J lost 6 bases, and 5 bases lay in between. The CDR3 DNA sequence: TGTGCCAGCAGTGACTCCGACTCCGGGGAGCTGTTTTTT. Amino acids: CASSDSDSGELFF.

The chain recombines TRBV19 with TRBJ1-6; no clear D gene. CDR3 length: 14 residues. Germline-derived CDR1 and CDR2 are LNHDA and SQIVND (reference sequence). Trimming shortened V by 2 bases and J by 7 bases, and 9 bases separated the two germline ends. The CDR3 sequence: CASSILQSNSPLHF. The DNA for the CDR3 is TGTGCCAGTAGTATATTACAGTCAAATTCACCCCTCCACTTT. Together with reference TRBV19 and TRBJ1-6, the CDR3 gives the full variable domain: DGGITQSPKYLFRKEGQNVTLSCEQNLNHDAMYWYRQDPGQGLRLIYYSQIVNDFQKGDIAEGYSVSREKKESFPLTVTSAQKNPTAFYLCASSILQSNSPLHFGNGTRLTVT.

This clone appeared a few times. The chain combines TRBV7-8 with TRBJ1-1, with 7 bases that match TRBD1. This CDR3 contains 15 residues. Germline CDR1 reads SGHVS; CDR2 reads FQNEAQ. With 3 bases clipped from V and 4 bases from J, the junction kept 8 bases outside the gene matches. The CDR3 sequence is CASSLEGGYGTEAFF. The CDR3 DNA follows: TGTGCCAGCAGCTTGGAAGGGGGCTATGGCACTGAAGCTTTCTTT.

This rearrangement joins TRBV25-1 to TRBJ1-1; maybe TRBD1 (5 bases). Germline assignment: CDR1 MGHDK and CDR2 SYGVNS. The CDR3 totals 13 residues. Deletions cut 8 bases from V and 6 bases from J, with 16 bases between. The CDR3 loop reads CASSVPGFPEAFF. The CDR3 bases are TGTGCCAGCTCCGTCCCAGGGTTTCCTGAAGCTTTCTTT.

The chain combines TRBV18 with TRBJ1-1; a weak D match, TRBD1 (6 bases). The CDR3 spans 15 residues. Germline V gene sequence: CDR1 KGHSH, CDR2 LQKENI. V lost 6 bases to trimming and J lost 5 bases, with 19 bases between them. The CDR3 DNA is TGTGCCAGCTCTTACATACAGGGAGTAGAGACTGAAGCTTTCTTT. Its translation: CASSYIQGVETEAFF.

This clone was recorded once. The chain couples TRBV7-9 to TRBJ2-1; D might be TRBD1 (6 bases). This CDR3 has 14 residues. V shed 3 bases and J shed 3 bases, with 9 bases lying between them. Germline values: CDR1 SEHNR, CDR2 FQNEAQ (reference sequence). CDR3 nucleotide sequence: TGTGCCAGCAGCTTGGAGGACAGCTACAATGAGCAGTTCTTC. Its protein product is CASSLEDSYNEQFF.

As regards this clone: Different DNA sequences within this sample yield the same CDR3. The V gene is TRBV5-1, the J gene TRBJ2-3; D is possibly TRBD2 (6 bases). V lost 4 bases to trimming and J lost 0 bases, with 15 bases between them. The CDR3 runs 16 residues. Germline CDR1 is SGHRS and CDR2 is YFSETQ. The CDR3 protein is CASSRRDSSSTDTQYF. The CDR3 DNA reads as TGCGCCAGCAGCCGTCGGGACTCCTCTAGCACAGATACGCAGTATTTT.